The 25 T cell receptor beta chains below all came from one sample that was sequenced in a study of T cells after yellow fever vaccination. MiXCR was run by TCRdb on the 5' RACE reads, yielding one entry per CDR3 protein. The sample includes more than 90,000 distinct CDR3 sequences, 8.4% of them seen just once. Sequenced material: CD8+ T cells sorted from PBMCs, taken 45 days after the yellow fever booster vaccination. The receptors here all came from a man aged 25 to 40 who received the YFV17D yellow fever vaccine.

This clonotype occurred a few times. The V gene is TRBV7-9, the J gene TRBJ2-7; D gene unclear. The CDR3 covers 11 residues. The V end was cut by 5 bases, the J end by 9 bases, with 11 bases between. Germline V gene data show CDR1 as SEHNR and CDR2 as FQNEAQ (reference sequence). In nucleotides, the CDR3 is TGTGCCAGCAGCCAAAACTTAGGGCAGTACTTC. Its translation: CASSQNLGQYF.

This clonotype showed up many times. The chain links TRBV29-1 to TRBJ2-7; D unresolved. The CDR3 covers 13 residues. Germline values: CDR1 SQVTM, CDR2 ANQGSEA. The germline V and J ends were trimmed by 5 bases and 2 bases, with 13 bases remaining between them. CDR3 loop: CSVHLIGAYEQYF. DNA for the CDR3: TGCAGCGTTCATCTTATCGGAGCCTACGAGCAGTACTTC.

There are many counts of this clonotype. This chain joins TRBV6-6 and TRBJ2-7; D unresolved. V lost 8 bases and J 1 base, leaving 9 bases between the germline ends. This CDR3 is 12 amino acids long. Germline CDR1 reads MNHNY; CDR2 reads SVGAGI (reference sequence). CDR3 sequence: CASADGSYEQYF. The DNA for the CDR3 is TGTGCCAGCGCCGACGGTTCCTACGAGCAGTACTTC.

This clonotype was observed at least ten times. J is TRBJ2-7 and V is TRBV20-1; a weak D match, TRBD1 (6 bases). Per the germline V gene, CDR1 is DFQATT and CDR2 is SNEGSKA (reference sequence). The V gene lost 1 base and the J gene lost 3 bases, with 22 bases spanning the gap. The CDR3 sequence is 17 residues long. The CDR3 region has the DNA TGCAGTGCTAGAGTGATTGTCCCCGTCAGGGGAATCTACGAGCAGTACTTC. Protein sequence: CSARVIVPVRGIYEQYF.

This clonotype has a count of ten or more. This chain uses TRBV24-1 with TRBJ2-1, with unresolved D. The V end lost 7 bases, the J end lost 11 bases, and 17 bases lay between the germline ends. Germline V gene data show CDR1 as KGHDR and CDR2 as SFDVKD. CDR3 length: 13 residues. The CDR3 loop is CATRETTSLQQFF. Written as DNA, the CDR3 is TGTGCCACCAGGGAAACGACCAGTTTACAGCAGTTCTTC.

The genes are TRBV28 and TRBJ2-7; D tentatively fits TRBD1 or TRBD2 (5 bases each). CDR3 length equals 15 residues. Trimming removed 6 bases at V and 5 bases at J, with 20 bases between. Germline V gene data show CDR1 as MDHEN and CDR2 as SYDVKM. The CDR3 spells CASRSEVRVTHEQYF. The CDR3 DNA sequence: TGTGCCAGCAGGTCGGAGGTCAGGGTAACCCACGAGCAGTACTTC.

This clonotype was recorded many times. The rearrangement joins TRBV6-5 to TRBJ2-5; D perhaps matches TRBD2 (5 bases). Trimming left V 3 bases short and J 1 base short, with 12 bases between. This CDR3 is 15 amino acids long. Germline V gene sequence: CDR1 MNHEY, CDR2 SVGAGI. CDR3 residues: CASSYYPRGQETQYF. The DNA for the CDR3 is TGTGCCAGCAGTTATTACCCACGGGGCCAAGAGACCCAGTACTTC.

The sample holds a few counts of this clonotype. CDR3 bases: TGTGCCAGCAGGCGATTTAGAATTAGCGGAAACAATGAGCAGTTCTTC. Its translation is CASRRFRISGNNEQFF. V usage is TRBV6-2 or TRBV6-3 and J usage is TRBJ2-1; the D gene is possibly TRBD2 (6 bases). The germline gives CDR1 MNHEY, CDR2 SVGEGT. The CDR3 sequence is 16 residues long. V was pared by 6 bases and J by 5 bases, with 20 bases between.

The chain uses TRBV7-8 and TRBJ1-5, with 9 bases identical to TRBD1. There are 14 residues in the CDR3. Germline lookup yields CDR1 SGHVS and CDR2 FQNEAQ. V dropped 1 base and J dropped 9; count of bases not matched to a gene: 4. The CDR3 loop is CASSLGTGVPPQHF. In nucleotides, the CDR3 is TGTGCCAGCAGCTTAGGGACAGGGGTTCCGCCCCAGCATTTT.

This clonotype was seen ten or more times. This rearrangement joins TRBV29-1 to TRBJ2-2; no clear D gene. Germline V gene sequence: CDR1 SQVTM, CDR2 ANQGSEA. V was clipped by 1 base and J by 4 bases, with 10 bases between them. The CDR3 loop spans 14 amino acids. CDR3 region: CSVEATGVTGELFF. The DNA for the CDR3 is TGCAGCGTTGAAGCCACCGGAGTCACCGGGGAGCTGTTTTTT.

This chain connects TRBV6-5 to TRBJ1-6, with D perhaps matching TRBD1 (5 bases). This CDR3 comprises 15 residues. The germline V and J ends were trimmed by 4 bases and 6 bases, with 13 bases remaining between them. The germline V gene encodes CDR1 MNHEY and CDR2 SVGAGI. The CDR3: CASSWGKAPNSPLHF. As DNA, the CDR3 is TGTGCCAGCAGTTGGGGCAAGGCCCCTAATTCACCCCTCCACTTT.

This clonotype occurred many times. The CDR3 bases are TGTGCCAGCAGCTTAGAGGGTAGCGGGGACTGGGTTTACAATGAGCAGTTCTTC. It translates to CASSLEGSGDWVYNEQFF. This chain connects TRBV11-2 to TRBJ2-1, with 8 positions matching TRBD2. The CDR3 sequence is 18 residues long. CDR1 is SGHAT and CDR2 is FQNNGV in the germline V gene. V was pared by 0 bases and J by 4 bases, with 11 bases of the junction left unmatched.

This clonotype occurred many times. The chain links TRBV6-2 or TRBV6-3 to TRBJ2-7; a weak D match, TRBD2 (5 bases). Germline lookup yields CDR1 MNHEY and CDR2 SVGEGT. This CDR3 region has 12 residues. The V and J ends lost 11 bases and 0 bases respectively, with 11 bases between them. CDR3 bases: TGTGCCTCTTCTGGGAGCTCCTACGAGCAGTACTTC. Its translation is CASSGSSYEQYF.

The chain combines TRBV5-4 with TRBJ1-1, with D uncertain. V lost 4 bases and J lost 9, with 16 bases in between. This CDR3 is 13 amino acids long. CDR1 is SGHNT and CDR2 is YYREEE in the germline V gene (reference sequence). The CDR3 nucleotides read TGTGCCAGCAGCCCGGCGGGGTGGCAGCAAGCTTTCTTT. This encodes CASSPAGWQQAFF. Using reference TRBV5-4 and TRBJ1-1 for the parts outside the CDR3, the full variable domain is ETGVTQSPTHLIKTRGQQVTLRCSSQSGHNTVSWYQQALGQGPQFIFQYYREEENGRGNFPPRFSGLQFPNYSSELNVNALELDDSALYLCASSPAGWQQAFFGQGTRLTVV.

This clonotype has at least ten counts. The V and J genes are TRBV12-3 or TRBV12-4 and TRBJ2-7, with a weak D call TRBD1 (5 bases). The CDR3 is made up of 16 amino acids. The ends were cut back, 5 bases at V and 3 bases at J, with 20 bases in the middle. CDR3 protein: CASSVDSTYVLYEQYF. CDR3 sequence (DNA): TGTGCCAGCAGTGTAGACAGCACCTACGTGCTCTACGAGCAGTACTTC.

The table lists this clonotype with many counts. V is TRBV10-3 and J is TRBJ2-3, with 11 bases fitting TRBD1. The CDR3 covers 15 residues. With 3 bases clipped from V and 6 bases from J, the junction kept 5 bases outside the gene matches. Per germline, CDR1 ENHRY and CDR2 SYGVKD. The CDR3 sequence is CAISETGTGGDTQYF. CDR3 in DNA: TGTGCCATCAGTGAAACCGGGACAGGGGGGGATACGCAGTATTTT.

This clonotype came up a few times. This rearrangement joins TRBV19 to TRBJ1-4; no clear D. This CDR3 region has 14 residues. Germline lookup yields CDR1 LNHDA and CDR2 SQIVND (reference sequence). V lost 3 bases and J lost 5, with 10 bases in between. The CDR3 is CASSMLPENEKLFF. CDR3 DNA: TGTGCCAGTAGTATGCTCCCCGAGAATGAAAAACTGTTTTTT.

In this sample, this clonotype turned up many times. The CDR3 DNA is TGTGCCAGCAGCCAATTTAGCGGGAGTTACAATGAGCAGTTCTTC. Encoded protein: CASSQFSGSYNEQFF. This rearrangement joins TRBV14 to TRBJ2-1, with 9 positions matching TRBD2. Germline CDR1 is SGHDN and CDR2 is FVKESK. The CDR3 runs to 15 residues. Germline trimming cut 2 bases from V and 4 bases from J; bases unmatched to any gene: 3.

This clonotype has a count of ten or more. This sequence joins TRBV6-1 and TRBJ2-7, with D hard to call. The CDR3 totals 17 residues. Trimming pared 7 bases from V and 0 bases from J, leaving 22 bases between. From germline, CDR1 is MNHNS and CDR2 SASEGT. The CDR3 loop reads CASTGGAFTVYSYEQYF. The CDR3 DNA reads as TGTGCCAGCACTGGCGGTGCGTTTACTGTATACTCCTACGAGCAGTACTTC.

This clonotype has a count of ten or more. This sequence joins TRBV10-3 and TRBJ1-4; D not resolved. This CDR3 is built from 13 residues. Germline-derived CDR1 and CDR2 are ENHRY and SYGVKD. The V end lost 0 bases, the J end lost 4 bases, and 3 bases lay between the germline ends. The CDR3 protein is CAISESSNEKLFF. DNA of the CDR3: TGTGCCATCAGTGAGTCGAGTAATGAAAAACTGTTTTTT.

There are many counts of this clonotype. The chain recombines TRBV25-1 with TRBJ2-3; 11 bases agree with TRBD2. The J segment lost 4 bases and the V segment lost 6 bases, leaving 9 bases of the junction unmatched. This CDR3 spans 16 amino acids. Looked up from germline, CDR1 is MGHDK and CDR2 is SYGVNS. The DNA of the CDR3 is TGTGCCAGCAGCAAAACCACTAGCGGGAGTGCAGATACGCAGTATTTT. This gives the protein CASSKTTSGSADTQYF.

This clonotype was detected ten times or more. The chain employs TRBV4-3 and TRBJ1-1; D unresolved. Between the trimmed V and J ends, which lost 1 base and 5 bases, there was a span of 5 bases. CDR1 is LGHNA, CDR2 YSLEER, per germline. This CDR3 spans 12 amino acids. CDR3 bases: TGCGCCAGCAGCCAAGCCGGTACTGAAGCTTTCTTT. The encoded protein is CASSQAGTEAFF.

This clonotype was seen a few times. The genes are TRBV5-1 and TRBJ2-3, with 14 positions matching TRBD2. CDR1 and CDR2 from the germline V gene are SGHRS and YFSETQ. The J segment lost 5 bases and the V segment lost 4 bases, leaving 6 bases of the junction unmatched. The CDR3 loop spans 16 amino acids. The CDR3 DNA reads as TGCGCCAGCAGCCAGGGACTAGCGGGAGTGAAAGATACGCAGTATTTT. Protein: CASSQGLAGVKDTQYF.

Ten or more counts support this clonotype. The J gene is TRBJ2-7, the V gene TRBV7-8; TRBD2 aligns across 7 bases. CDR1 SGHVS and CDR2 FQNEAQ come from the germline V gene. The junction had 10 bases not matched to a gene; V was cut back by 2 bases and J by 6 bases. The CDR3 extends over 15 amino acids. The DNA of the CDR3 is TGTGCCAGCAGCTTACTTGGGGGAGGGTTCAGCGAGCAGTACTTC. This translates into CASSLLGGGFSEQYF.

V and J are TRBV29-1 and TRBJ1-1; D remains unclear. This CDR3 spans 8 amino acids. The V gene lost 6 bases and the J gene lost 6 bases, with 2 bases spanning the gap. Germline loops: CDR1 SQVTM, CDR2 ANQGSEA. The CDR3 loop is CSVPEAFF. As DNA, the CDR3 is TGCAGCGTCCCTGAAGCTTTCTTT.